This T cell receptor (beta chain) was observed in a study of CD4 T cell repertoires in COVID-19. The CDR3 spans 14 residues. V was clipped by 5 bases and J by 4 bases; unmatched bases: 5. Germline assignment: CDR1 SGHTA and CDR2 FQGTGA. Sequenced by immunoSEQ multiplex PCR; TCRdb stores in-frame clones only, minus some. The sample contains tens of thousands of clones, around four fifths of which appear only once. J is TRBJ2-3 and V is TRBV7-3; the match to TRBD1 covers 8 bases. This receptor was taken from a human donor who had COVID-19. The source material was CD4+ T cells from peripheral blood, sampled after recovery from COVID-19. The CDR3 sequence is CASSIGQGADTQYF. The CDR3 region has the DNA TGTGCCAGCAGCATAGGACAGGGTGCAGATACGCAGTATTTT.